These 10 T cell receptor beta chains were all obtained from the same sample, sequenced in a study of molecular identifiers for immune sequencing clone quantification. TCRdb reprocessed the PCR reads with MiXCR, giving one entry per CDR3 protein. The table shows about 330,000 distinct CDR3 sequences, with about a quarter occurring only once. The sample taken for sequencing was naive CD8+ T cells from blood, with Jurkat cell RNA spiked in. Indicated subset: FACS-sorted CD8+CD4-CCR7+CD45RA+ naive T cells. The receptors derive from a human donor in good health. Some libraries in this study had Jurkat cell RNA spiked in.

This clonotype turned up a few times. The rearrangement joins TRBV30 to TRBJ2-5; weak D call: TRBD2 (6 bases). V lost 8 bases and J lost 3, with 10 bases in between. Germline V gene sequence: CDR1 GTSNPN, CDR2 SVGIG (reference sequence). The CDR3 is made up of 11 amino acids. The DNA for the CDR3 is TGTGCCGGCTGGGGGGAAGAGACCCAGTACTTC. It encodes CAGWGEETQYF. Full variable domain (rest looked up from reference TRBV30 and TRBJ2-5): SQTIHQWPATLVQPVGSPLSLECTVEGTSNPNLYWYRQAAGRGLQLLFYSVGIGQISSEVPQNLSASRPQDRQFILSSKKLLLSDSGFYLCAGWGEETQYFGPGTRLLVL.

As regards this clonotype: At one boundary the junction diverges from the germline segment, which might be a read error. The CDR3 spells CASSLDSQETKYF. The CDR3 DNA follows: TGTGCCAGCAGTTTAGACTCCCAGGAGACCAAGTACTTC. J is TRBJ2-5 and V is TRBV12-3 or TRBV12-4; D gene unclear. CDR3 length: 13 residues.

In this sample, this clonotype turned up many times. The chain is built from TRBV29-1 and TRBJ2-7; D may be TRBD1 (6 bases). The CDR3 covers 12 residues. The germline V and J ends were trimmed by 4 bases and 0 bases, with 7 bases remaining between them. CDR1 is SQVTM and CDR2 is ANQGSEA in the germline V gene. The DNA of the CDR3 is TGCAGCGTTGGGGACACCTCCTACGAGCAGTACTTC. Translating it yields CSVGDTSYEQYF.

V usage is TRBV6-2 or TRBV6-3 and J usage is TRBJ2-7, with TRBD2 as a possible D gene (6 bases). CDR1 and CDR2 from the germline V gene are MNHEY and SVGEGT. The V end lost 2 bases, the J end lost 3 bases, and 14 bases lay between the germline ends. This CDR3 is 15 amino acids long. Here the CDR3 DNA reads TGTGCCAGCAGTTACGGGCTAGCGATCAACTACGAGCAGTACTTC. It translates to CASSYGLAINYEQYF.

This clonotype was counted many times. The CDR3 DNA reads as TGCGCCAGCAGCTTGGGGCTAAGCCCGGGGGATACGCAGTATTTT. Its translation: CASSLGLSPGDTQYF. The chain joins TRBV5-1 to TRBJ2-3; tentative D call: TRBD2 (5 bases). V was pared by 0 bases and J by 6 bases, with 14 bases between. This CDR3 region has 15 residues. Germline CDR1 SGHRS, CDR2 YFSETQ.

This clonotype was observed many times. The CDR3 bases are TGTGCCAGCAGTTACGTGGCGGGACGCACAGATACGCAGTATTTT. Its protein is CASSYVAGRTDTQYF. This chain connects TRBV6-5 to TRBJ2-3; D possibly corresponds to TRBD2 (6 bases). Looked up from germline, CDR1 is MNHEY and CDR2 is SVGAGI. This CDR3 comprises 15 residues. The V end lost 2 bases, the J end lost 1 base, and 10 bases lay between the germline ends.

Here the CDR3 DNA reads TGTGCCAGCAGCCCCCAGGACGGCGGGGGGGACACAGATACGCAGTATTTT. As protein: CASSPQDGGGDTDTQYF. The V call is TRBV7-2, the J call TRBJ2-3; 9 bases line up with TRBD2. V shed 5 bases, J shed 2 bases, and the junction held 11 bases outside the gene matches. The CDR3 covers 17 residues. Germline V gives CDR1 SGHTA, CDR2 FQGNSA.

V usage is TRBV7-9 and J usage is TRBJ2-7; TRBD1 matches at 7 bases. Germline V gene data show CDR1 as SEHNR and CDR2 as FQNEAQ (reference sequence). V trimming: 4 bases; J trimming: 0 bases; junction bases outside the gene matches: 9. This CDR3 contains 16 residues. The CDR3, as DNA: TGTGCCAGCAGCTCACATACAGGGGAAAGCTCCTACGAGCAGTACTTC. This gives the protein CASSSHTGESSYEQYF.

A word on this clonotype: A much larger clone lies one base from this, so it may be a read error. The chain joins TRBV7-3 to TRBJ2-1; D is uncertain. The CDR3 covers 12 residues. The germline V gene encodes CDR1 SGHTA and CDR2 FQGTGA. Here the CDR3 reads CASSLEGNEQSF. The CDR3 DNA follows: TGTGCCAGCAGCTTAGAAGGCAATGAGCAGTCCTTC.

This clonotype was observed a few times. The chain combines TRBV7-2 with TRBJ2-7; D is possibly TRBD2 (7 bases). V lost 4 bases and J 5 bases, leaving 15 bases between the germline ends. In germline, CDR1 is SGHTA, CDR2 FQGNSA. The CDR3 spans 14 residues. The CDR3 DNA sequence: TGTGCCAGCAGCTGGGGGGGGCCGGGACACGAGCAGTACTTC. This gives the protein CASSWGGPGHEQYF.